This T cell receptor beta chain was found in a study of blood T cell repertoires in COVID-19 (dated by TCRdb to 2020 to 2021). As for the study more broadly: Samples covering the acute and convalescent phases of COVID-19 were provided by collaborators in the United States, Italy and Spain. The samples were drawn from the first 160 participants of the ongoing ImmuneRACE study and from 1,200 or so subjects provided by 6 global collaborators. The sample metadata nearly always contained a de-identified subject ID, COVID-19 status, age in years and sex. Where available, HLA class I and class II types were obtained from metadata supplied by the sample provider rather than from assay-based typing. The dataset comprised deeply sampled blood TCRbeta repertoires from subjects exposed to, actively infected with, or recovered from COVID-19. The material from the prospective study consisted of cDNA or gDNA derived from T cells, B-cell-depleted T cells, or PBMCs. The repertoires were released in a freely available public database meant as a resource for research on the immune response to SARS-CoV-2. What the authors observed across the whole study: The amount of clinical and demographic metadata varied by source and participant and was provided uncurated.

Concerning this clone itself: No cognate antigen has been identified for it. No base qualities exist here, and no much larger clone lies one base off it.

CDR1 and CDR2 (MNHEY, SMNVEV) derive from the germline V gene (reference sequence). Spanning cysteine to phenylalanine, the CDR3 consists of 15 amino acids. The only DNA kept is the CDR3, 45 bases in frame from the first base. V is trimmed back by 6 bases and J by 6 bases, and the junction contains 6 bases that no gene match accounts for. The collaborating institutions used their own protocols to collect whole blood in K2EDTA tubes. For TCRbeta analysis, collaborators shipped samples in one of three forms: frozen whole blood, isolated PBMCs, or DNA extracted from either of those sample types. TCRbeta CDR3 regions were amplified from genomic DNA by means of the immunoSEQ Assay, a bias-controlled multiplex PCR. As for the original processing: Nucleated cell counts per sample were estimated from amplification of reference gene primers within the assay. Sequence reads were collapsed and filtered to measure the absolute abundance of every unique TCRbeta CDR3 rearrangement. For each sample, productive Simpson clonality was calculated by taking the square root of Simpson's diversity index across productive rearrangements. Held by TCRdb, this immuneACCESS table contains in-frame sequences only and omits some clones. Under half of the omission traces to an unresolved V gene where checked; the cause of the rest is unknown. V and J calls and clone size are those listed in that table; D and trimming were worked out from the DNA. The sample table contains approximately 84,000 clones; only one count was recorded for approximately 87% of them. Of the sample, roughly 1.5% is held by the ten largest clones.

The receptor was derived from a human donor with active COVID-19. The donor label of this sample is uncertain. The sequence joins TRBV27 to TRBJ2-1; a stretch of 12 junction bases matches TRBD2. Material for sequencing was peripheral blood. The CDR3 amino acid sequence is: CASSLAGGLPNEQFF. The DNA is TGTGCCAGCAGCCTAGCGGGGGGGCTCCCCAATGAGCAGTTCTTC.